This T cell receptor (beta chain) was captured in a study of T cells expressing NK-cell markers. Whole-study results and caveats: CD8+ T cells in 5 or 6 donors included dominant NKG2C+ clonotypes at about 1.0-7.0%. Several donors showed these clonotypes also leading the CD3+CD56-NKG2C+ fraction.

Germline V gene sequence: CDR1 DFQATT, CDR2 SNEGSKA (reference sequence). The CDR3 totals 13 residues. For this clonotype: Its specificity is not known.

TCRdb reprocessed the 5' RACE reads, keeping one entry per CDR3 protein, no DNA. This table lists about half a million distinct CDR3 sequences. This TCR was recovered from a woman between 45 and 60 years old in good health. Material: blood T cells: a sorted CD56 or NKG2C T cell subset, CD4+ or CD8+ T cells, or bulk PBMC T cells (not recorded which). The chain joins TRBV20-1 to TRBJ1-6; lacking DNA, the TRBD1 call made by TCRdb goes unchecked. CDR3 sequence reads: CSAGGQDNSPLHF.